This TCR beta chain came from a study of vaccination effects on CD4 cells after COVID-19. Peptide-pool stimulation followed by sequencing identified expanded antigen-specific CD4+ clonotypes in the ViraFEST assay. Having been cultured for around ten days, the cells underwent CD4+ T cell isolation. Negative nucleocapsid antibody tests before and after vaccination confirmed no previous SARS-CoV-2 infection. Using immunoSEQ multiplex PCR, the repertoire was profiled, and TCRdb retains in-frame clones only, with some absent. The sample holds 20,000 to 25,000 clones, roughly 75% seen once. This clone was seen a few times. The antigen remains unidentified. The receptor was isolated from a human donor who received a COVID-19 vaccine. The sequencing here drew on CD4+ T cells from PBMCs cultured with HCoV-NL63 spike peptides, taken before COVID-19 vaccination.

As DNA, the CDR3 is TGTGCCAGCAGCCCGGACAGGGGCGCTAACTATGGCTACACCTTC. This codes for CASSPDRGANYGYTF. The chain employs TRBV7-8 and TRBJ1-2, with 9 bases that match TRBD1. Trimming took 5 bases from V and 0 from J; bases not matched to a gene: 4. The CDR3 is 15 amino acids. CDR1 and CDR2 from the germline V gene are SGHVS and FQNEAQ. Full variable domain (missing parts from reference TRBV7-8 and TRBJ1-2): GAGVSQSPRYKVAKRGQDVALRCDPISGHVSLFWYQQALGQGPEFLTYFQNEAQLDKSGLPSDRFFAERPEGSVSTLKIQRTQQEDSAVYLCASSPDRGANYGYTFGSGTRLTVV.